This T cell receptor beta chain was observed in a study of a mutant IDH1 vaccine in newly diagnosed glioma. Germline assignment: CDR1 KGHSH and CDR2 LQKENI. Trimming cost V 8 bases and J 1 base, with 11 bases left between them. This CDR3 contains 13 residues. Profiling relied on immunoSEQ multiplex PCR, and the TCRdb table lists in-frame clones only, not all of them. The sample holds tens of thousands of clones, roughly 85% seen once. Time point here: baseline, week 1 (first vaccination visit). Treatment here: pre-vaccination baseline after standard-of-care therapy. This clone appeared once. The receptor's source is a woman between 50 and 59 years old with glioma. Sequenced here: PBMCs, sampled from a glioma patient treated with radiotherapy, temozolomide or both. This sequence joins TRBV18 and TRBJ1-1; perhaps TRBD1 as D (5 bases). CDR3 sequence (DNA): TGTGCCAGCACCCCCCAGGGGAACACTGAAGCTTTCTTT. Protein product: CASTPQGNTEAFF.